This T cell receptor beta chain was recovered during a study of blood T cells in healthy people across ages. The study's findings and limits: A greater number of naive CD4+ cells and higher diversity distinguished long-lived donors from aged donors.

This clonotype came up a few times. The target antigen is unknown. Primers used in a second PCR of about 6 to 11 cycles were a sample-barcoded 5' primer and a J-beta primer mix. TCRdb ran MiXCR on the 5' RACE reads and lists one entry per CDR3 protein. The sample lists about 1,000,000 distinct CDR3 sequences; 45% were seen once. V gave up 6 bases and J gave up 4 bases; unmatched junction bases: 12. The germline gives CDR1 MNHEY, CDR2 SVGEGT. The CDR3 has 17 amino acids. The chain combines TRBV6-2 or TRBV6-3 with TRBJ2-7; TRBD2 agrees at 13 bases. What was sequenced was blood. This clonotype was sampled from a woman in her sixties in good health. The CDR3 coding sequence is TGTGCCAGCAGACCCGGACTAGCGGGAGAGATGACTTACGAGCAGTACTTC. Translated: CASRPGLAGEMTYEQYF.